The TCR beta chain described here comes from a study of blood T cells in healthy people across ages. Trimming took 11 bases from V and 2 from J, leaving 16 bases between them. Germline V CDR1 and CDR2: MDHEN, SYDVKM. This CDR3 is 13 amino acids long. Comments on this clonotype: Its antigen is not known.

Study-wide results and limits: Relative to aged donors, long-lived donors carried more naive CD4+ cells and displayed higher diversity. The authors considered diversity estimates from one million T cells to be underestimates.

The second PCR ran about 6 to 12 cycles with a sample-barcoded 5' primer and J-beta primers. One entry per CDR3 protein, called by TCRdb with MiXCR from the 5' RACE reads. The sample holds approximately 960,000 distinct CDR3 sequences, 25% to 30% seen once. The same data also contributed to another study, on T cells of mothers and their children. That study reports: All donors were healthy and Caucasian; they were three mothers and their six children. Per child, around 3 million TCR beta CDR3 reads were obtained, against over 9 million per mother.

The J gene is TRBJ2-7, the V gene TRBV28; D uncertain. The receptor's source is a woman aged 40 to 55 in good health. The sequenced material came from blood. The chain's CDR3 is CASQTSPTYEQYF. The CDR3 nucleotides are TGTGCCTCCCAGACATCACCTACCTACGAGCAGTACTTC.